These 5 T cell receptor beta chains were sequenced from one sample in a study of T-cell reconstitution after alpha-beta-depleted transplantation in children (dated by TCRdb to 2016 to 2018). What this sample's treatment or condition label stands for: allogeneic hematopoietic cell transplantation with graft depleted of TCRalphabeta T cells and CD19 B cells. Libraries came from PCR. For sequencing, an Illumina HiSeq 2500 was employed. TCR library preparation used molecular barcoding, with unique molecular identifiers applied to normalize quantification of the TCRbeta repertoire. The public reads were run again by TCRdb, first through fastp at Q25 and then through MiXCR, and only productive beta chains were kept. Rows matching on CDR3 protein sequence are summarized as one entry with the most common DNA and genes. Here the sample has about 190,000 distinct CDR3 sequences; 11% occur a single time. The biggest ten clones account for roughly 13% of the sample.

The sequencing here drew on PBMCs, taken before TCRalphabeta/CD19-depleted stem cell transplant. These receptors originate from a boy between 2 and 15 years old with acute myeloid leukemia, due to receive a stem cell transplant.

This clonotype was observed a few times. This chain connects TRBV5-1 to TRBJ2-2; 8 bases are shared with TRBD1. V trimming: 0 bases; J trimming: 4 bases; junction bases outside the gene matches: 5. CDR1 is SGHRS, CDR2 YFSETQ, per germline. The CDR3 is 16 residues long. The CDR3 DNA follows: TGCGCCAGCAGCTTGGTGACAGGGGCGAGCACCGGGGAGCTGTTTTTT. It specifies CASSLVTGASTGELFF. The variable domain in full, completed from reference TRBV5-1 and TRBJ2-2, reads KAGVTQTPRYLIKTRGQQVTLSCSPISGHRSVSWYQQTPGQGLQFLFEYFSETQRNKGNFPGRFSGRQFSNSRSEMNVSTLELGDSALYLCASSLVTGASTGELFFGEGSRLTVL.

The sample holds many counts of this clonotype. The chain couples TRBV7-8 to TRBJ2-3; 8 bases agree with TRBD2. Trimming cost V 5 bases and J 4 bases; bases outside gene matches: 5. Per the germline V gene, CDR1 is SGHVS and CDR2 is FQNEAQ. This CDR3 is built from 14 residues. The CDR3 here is CASSLGLASDTQYF. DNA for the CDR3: TGTGCCAGCAGCCTAGGACTAGCCTCAGATACGCAGTATTTT.

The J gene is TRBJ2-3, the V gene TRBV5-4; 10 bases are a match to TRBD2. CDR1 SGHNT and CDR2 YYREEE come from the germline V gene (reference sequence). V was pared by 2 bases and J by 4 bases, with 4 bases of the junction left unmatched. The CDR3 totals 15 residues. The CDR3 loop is CASSFVLAGADTQYF. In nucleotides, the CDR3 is TGTGCCAGCAGCTTTGTGCTAGCGGGGGCAGATACGCAGTATTTT.

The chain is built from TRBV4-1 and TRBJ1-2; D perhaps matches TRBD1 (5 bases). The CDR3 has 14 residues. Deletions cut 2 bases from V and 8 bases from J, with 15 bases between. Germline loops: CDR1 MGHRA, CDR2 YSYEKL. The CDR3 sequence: CASSQPGTRGGYTF. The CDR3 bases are TGCGCCAGCAGCCAACCCGGGACCCGCGGGGGCTACACCTTC.

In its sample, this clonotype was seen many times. CDR3 residues: CAISDNSYEQYF. DNA for the CDR3: TGTGCCATCAGTGACAACTCCTACGAGCAGTACTTC. The chain recombines TRBV10-3 with TRBJ2-7; no definite D call. The length of the CDR3 is 12 residues. V lost 3 bases and J lost 0, with 3 bases in between. Germline CDR1 and CDR2: ENHRY and SYGVKD.